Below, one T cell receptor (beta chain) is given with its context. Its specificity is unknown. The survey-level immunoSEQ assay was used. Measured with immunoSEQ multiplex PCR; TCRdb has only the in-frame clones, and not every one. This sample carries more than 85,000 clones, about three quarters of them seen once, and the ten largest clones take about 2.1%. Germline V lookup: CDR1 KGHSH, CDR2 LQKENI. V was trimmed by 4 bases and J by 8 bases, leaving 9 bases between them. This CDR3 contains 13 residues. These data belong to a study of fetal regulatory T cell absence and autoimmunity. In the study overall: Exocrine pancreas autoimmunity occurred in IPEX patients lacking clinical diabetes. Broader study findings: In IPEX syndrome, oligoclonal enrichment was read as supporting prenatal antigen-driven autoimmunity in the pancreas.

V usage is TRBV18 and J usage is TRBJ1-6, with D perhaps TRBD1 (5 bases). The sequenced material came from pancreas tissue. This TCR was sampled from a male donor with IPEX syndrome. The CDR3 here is CASSRGVDSPLHF. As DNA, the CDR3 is TGTGCCAGCTCACGAGGGGTAGATTCACCCCTCCACTTT.